One sample yielded the 10 T cell receptor beta chains listed below, sequenced in a study of blood T cell repertoires in COVID-19. TCRdb keeps only in-frame clones here, not all; method: immunoSEQ multiplex PCR. The sample lists 140,000 to 150,000 clones; approximately 90% were seen once. Sample: peripheral blood. Receptor source: a man aged 55-75 years with active or convalescent COVID-19.

J is TRBJ1-5 and V is TRBV7-2; perhaps TRBD1 as D (6 bases). The CDR3 is made up of 17 amino acids. Germline V gene data show CDR1 as SGHTA and CDR2 as FQGNSA. V lost 0 bases and J lost 0, with 12 bases in between. The CDR3 here is CASSLAPHRASNQPQHF. In nucleotides, the CDR3 is TGTGCCAGCAGCTTAGCGCCCCACAGGGCTAGCAATCAGCCCCAGCATTTT.

The chain links TRBV27 to TRBJ2-1, with 9 nucleotides matching TRBD2. The germline V gene encodes CDR1 MNHEY and CDR2 SMNVEV (reference sequence). J lost 6 bases, V lost 3 bases, and 9 bases had no gene match. The CDR3 runs 16 residues. CDR3 coding DNA: TGTGCCAGCAGTTTTAGCAGCGGGGGGCCGTTCAATGAGCAGTTCTTC. Translating it yields CASSFSSGGPFNEQFF.

The chain has TRBV28 and TRBJ2-7; 8 bases fit TRBD2. The CDR3 totals 15 residues. Germline values: CDR1 MDHEN, CDR2 SYDVKM. After removal of 2 bases from V and 2 bases from J, the junction contained 5 bases not matched to a gene. The CDR3 loop reads CASSLSGSGTYEQYF. CDR3 DNA sequence: TGTGCCAGCAGTTTAAGCGGGAGCGGTACCTACGAGCAGTACTTC.

This clone has just a few counts. DNA for the CDR3: TGTGCCAGCAGCCCGGCTAGCGGGAGGCGCTCTGGGGCCAACGTCCTGACTTTC. Amino acids: CASSPASGRRSGANVLTF. The rearrangement uses TRBV5-4 and TRBJ2-6, with TRBD2 identical over 11 bases. The V gene end was trimmed by 4 bases and the J gene end by 0 bases; junction bases not matched to a gene: 6. The CDR3 length is 18 residues. Germline V gene data show CDR1 as SGHNT and CDR2 as YYREEE (reference sequence).

V and J are TRBV14 and TRBJ2-1, with D possibly being TRBD1 (7 bases). There are 17 residues in the CDR3. Germline CDR1 and CDR2: SGHDN and FVKESK. V dropped 4 bases and J dropped 0 bases, with 16 bases sitting between them. This chain's CDR3 is CASSLEGQGGSYNEQFF. CDR3 nucleotides: TGTGCCAGCAGCCTCGAGGGCCAGGGGGGCTCCTACAATGAGCAGTTCTTC. The full variable domain, with the rest looked up from reference TRBV14 and TRBJ2-1, is EAGVTQFPSHSVIEKGQTVTLRCDPISGHDNLYWYRRVMGKEIKFLLHFVKESKQDESGMPNNRFLAERTGGTYSTLKVQPAELEDSGVYFCASSLEGQGGSYNEQFFGPGTRLTVL.

This chain joins TRBV7-9 and TRBJ1-3; D not resolved. V was clipped by 0 bases and J by 2 bases, with 5 bases between them. This CDR3 is 14 amino acids long. CDR1 and CDR2 from the germline V gene are SEHNR and FQNEAQ (reference sequence). DNA of the CDR3: TGTGCCAGCAGCTTAGCCGGGGCTGGAAACACCATATATTTT. As protein: CASSLAGAGNTIYF.

The chain has TRBV29-1 and TRBJ1-3; 8 positions agree with TRBD1. The J segment lost 4 bases and the V segment lost 7 bases, leaving 6 bases of the junction unmatched. The CDR3 has 13 amino acids. The germline CDR1 and CDR2 sequences are SQVTM and ANQGSEA. The CDR3 spells CSAADRGGNTIYF. The CDR3 DNA follows: TGCAGCGCGGCCGACAGGGGCGGAAACACCATATATTTT.

The chain employs TRBV9 and TRBJ1-2, with a possible D match to TRBD1 (5 bases). CDR1 SGDLS and CDR2 YYNGEE come from the germline V gene. CDR3 length: 14 amino acids. Trimming left V 3 bases short and J 4 bases short, with 13 bases between. The DNA for the CDR3 is TGTGCCAGCAGCGGCACCAGGGAGGGCTATGGCTACACCTTC. Translating it yields CASSGTREGYGYTF.

The J gene is TRBJ1-5, the V gene TRBV7-2; maybe TRBD1 (5 bases). The CDR3 contains 19 residues. Looked up from germline, CDR1 is SGHTA and CDR2 is FQGNSA. The germline V and J ends were trimmed by 2 bases and 0 bases, with 20 bases remaining between them. The CDR3 protein is CASSLSLFGGLRSNQPQHF. In DNA form, the CDR3 reads TGTGCCAGCAGCTTAAGTCTTTTCGGGGGGTTGCGTAGCAATCAGCCCCAGCATTTT. Full variable domain (remainder filled in from reference TRBV7-2 and TRBJ1-5): GAGVSQSPSNKVTEKGKDVELRCDPISGHTALYWYRQSLGQGLEFLIYFQGNSAPDKSGLPSDRFSAERTGGSVSTLTIQRTQQEDSAVYLCASSLSLFGGLRSNQPQHFGDGTRLSIL.

The chain recombines TRBV12-3 or TRBV12-4 with TRBJ1-1; D is undetermined. The CDR3 loop spans 13 amino acids. The V and J ends lost 5 bases and 10 bases respectively, with 17 bases between them. CDR3: CASSAMVLTPAFF. CDR3 coding DNA: TGTGCCAGCAGTGCCATGGTCTTGACACCAGCTTTCTTT.